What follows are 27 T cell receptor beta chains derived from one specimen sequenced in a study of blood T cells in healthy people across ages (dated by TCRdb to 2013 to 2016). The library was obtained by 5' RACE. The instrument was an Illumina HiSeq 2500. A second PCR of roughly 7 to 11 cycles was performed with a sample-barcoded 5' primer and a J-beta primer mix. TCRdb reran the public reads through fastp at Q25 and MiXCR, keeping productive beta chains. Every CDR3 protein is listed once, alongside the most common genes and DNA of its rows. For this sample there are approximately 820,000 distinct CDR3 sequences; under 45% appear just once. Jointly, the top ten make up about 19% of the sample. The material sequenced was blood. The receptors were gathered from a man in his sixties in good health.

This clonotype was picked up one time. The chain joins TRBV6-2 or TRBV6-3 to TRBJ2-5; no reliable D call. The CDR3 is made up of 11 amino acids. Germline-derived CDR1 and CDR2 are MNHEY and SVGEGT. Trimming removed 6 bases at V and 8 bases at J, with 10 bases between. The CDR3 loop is CASRLGRTQYF. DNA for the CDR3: TGTGCCAGCAGACTTGGACGAACCCAGTACTTC.

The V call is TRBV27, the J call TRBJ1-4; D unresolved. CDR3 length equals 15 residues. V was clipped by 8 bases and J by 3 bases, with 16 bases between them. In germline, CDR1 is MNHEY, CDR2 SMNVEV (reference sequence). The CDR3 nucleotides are TGTGCCAGCGCCGAATTCGACCGGGCTAATGAAAAACTGTTTTTT. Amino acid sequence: CASAEFDRANEKLFF.

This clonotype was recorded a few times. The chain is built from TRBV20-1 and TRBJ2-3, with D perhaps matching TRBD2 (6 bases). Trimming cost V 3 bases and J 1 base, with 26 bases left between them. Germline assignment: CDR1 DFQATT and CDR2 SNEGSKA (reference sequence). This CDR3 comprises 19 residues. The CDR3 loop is CSASRGWWREGPRTDTQYF. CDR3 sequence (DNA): TGCAGTGCTAGTCGGGGGTGGTGGCGGGAAGGGCCGCGCACAGATACGCAGTATTTT.

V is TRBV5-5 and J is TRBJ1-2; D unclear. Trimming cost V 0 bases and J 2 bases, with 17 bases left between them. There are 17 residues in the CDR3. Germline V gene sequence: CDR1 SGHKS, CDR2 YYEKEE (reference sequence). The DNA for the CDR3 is TGTGCCAGCAGCTTGGGACAAAGAAGATTAGGGAACTATGGCTACACCTTC. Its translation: CASSLGQRRLGNYGYTF.

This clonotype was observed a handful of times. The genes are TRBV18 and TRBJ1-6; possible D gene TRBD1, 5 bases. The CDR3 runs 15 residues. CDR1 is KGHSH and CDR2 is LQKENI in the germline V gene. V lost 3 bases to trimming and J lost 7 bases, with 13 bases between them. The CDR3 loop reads CASSPATGLNSPLHF. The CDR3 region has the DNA TGTGCCAGCTCACCGGCAACAGGCCTCAATTCACCCCTCCACTTT.

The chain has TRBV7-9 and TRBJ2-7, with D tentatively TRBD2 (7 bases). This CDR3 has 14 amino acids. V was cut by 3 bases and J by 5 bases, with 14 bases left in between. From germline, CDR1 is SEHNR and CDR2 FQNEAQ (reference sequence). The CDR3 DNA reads TGTGCCAGCAGCTTTTTCGGGGGGCCCGACGAGCAGTACTTC. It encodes CASSFFGGPDEQYF.

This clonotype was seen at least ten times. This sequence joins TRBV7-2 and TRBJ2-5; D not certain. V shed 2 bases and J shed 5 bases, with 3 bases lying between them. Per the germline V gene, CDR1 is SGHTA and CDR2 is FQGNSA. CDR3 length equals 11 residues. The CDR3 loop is CASSLTETQYF. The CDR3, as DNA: TGTGCCAGCAGCTTAACCGAGACCCAGTACTTC.

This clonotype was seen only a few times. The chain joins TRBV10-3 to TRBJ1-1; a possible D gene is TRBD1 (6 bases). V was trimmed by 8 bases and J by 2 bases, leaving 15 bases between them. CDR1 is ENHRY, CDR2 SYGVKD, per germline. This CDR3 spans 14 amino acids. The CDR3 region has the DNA TGTGCCATCTCCCCAGGACAGCCCAACACTGAAGCTTTCTTT. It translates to CAISPGQPNTEAFF.

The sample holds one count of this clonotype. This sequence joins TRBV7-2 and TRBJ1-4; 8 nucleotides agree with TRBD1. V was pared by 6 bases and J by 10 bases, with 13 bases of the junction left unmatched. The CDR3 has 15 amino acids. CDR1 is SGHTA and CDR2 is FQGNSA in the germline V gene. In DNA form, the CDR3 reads TGTGCCAGCAGTTCGTCCGGGACAACAGGGGGAAAACTGTTTTTT. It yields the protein CASSSSGTTGGKLFF.

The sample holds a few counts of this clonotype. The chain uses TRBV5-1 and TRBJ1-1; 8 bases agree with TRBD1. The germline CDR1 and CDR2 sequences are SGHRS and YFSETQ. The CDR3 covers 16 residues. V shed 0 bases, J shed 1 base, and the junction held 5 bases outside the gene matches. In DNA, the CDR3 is TGCGCCAGCAGCTTGGGGGACAGGTTGGGGAACACTGAAGCTTTCTTT. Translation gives CASSLGDRLGNTEAFF.

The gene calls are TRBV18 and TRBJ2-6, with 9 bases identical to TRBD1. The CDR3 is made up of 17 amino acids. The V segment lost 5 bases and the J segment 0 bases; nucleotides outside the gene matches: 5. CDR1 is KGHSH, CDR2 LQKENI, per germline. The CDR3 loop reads CASSTGTGNSGANVLTF. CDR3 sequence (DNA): TGTGCCAGCTCAACCGGGACAGGGAACTCTGGGGCCAACGTCCTGACTTTC.

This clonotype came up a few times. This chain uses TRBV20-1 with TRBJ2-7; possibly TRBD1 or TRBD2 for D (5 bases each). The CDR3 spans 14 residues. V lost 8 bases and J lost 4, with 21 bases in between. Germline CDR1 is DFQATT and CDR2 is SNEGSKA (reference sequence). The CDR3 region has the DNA TGCAGTAGCCAGGCCCCGGGACGGATTTACGAGCAGTACTTC. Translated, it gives CSSQAPGRIYEQYF.

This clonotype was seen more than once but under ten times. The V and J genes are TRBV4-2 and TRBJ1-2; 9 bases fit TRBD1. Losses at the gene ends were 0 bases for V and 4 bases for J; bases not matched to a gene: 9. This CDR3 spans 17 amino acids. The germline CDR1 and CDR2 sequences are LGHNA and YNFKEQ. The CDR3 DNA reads TGTGCCAGCAGCCAAGATTTCTTTGGGACAGGGCTCTATGGCTACACCTTC. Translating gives CASSQDFFGTGLYGYTF.

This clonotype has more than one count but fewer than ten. CDR3 nucleotide sequence: TGTGCTAGTGGTGGGACTAGCGGGGGCTATCGACTTACCTCCTCCTACGAGCAGTACTTC. As protein: CASGGTSGGYRLTSSYEQYF. The rearrangement links TRBV12-5 to TRBJ2-7; 14 positions agree with TRBD2. Germline-derived CDR1 and CDR2 are LGHNT and FRNRAP. V dropped 5 bases and J dropped 0; count of bases not matched to a gene: 15. The CDR3 is 20 amino acids.

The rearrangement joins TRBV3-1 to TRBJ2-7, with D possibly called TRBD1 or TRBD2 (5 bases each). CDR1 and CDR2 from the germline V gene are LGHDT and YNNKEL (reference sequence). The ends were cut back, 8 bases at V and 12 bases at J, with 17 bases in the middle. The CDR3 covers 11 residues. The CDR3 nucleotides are TGTGCCAGCCAGGGCGGCGGGTCAACGTACTTC. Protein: CASQGGGSTYF.

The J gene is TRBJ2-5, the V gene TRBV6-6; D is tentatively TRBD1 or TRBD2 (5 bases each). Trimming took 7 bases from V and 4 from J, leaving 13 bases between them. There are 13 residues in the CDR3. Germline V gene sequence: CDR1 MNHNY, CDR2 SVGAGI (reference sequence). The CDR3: CASIRDGGETQYF. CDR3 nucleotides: TGTGCCAGCATCCGTGATGGGGGAGAGACCCAGTACTTC.

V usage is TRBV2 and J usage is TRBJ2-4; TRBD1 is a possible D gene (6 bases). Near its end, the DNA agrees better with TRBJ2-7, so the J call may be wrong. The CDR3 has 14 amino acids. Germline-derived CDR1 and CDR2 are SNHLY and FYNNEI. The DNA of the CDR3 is TGTGCCAGCAGAAGCGACAGGCCCATCTACGAGCAGTACTTC. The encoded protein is CASRSDRPIYEQYF.

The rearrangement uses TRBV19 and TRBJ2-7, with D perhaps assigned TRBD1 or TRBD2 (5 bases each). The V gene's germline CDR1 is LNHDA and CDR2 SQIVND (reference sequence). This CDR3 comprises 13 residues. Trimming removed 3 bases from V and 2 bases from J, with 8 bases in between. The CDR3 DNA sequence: TGTGCCAGTAGTATGGGACGGGCCTACGAGCAGTACTTC. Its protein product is CASSMGRAYEQYF.

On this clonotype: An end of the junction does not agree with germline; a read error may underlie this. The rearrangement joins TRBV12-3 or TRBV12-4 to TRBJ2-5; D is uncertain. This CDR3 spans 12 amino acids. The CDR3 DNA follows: TGTGCCAGCAGGTTAGGACAAGAGACCCAGTACTTC. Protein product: CASRLGQETQYF.

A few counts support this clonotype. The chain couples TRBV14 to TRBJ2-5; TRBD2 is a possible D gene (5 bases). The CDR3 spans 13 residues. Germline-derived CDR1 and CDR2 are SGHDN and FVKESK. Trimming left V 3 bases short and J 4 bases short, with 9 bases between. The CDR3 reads CASSHAGGETQYF. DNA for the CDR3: TGTGCCAGCAGCCATGCGGGTGGAGAGACCCAGTACTTC.

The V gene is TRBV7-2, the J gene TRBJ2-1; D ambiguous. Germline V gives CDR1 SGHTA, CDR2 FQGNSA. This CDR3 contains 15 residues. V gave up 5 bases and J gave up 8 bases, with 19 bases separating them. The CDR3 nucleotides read TGTGCCAGCAGCCGATTCCCTGGAGCCCCCGATGAGCAGTTCTTC. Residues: CASSRFPGAPDEQFF. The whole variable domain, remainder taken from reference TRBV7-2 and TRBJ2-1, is GAGVSQSPSNKVTEKGKDVELRCDPISGHTALYWYRQSLGQGLEFLIYFQGNSAPDKSGLPSDRFSAERTGGSVSTLTIQRTQQEDSAVYLCASSRFPGAPDEQFFGPGTRLTVL.

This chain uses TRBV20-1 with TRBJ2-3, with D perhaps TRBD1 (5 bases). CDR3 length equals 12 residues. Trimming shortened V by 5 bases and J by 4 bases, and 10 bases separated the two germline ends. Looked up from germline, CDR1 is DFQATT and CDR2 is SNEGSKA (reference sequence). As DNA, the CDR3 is TGCAGTGCTCCAGACAGTGCAGATACGCAGTATTTT. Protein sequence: CSAPDSADTQYF.

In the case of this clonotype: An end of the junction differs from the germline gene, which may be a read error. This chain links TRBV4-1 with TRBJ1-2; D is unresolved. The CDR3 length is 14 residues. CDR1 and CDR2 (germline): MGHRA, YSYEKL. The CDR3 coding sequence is TGCGCCAGCAACCAAGATTCCCACAGCTATGGCTACACCTTC. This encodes CASNQDSHSYGYTF.

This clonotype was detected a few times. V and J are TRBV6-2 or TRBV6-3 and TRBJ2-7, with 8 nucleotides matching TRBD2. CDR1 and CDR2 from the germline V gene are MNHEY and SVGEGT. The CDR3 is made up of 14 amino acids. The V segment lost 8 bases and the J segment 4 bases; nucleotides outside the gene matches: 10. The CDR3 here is CASRDQRGIYEQYF. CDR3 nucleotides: TGTGCCAGCCGCGACCAGCGGGGGATATACGAGCAGTACTTC.

CDR3 in amino acids: CASSLRRAGGNQETQYF. CDR3 bases: TGCGCCAGCAGCCTAAGACGAGCGGGGGGGAACCAAGAGACCCAGTACTTC. The chain recombines TRBV5-1 with TRBJ2-5; 10 bases line up with TRBD2. V shed 4 bases and J 0 bases; nucleotides not matched to a gene: 9. CDR3 length: 17 amino acids. CDR1 and CDR2 from the germline V gene are SGHRS and YFSETQ.

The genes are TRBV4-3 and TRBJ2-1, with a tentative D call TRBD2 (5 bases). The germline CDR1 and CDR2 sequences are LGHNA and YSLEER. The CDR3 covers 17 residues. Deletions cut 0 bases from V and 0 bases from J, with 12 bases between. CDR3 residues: CASSQDTGVLSYNEQFF. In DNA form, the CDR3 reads TGCGCCAGCAGCCAAGATACCGGGGTGCTCTCCTACAATGAGCAGTTCTTC.

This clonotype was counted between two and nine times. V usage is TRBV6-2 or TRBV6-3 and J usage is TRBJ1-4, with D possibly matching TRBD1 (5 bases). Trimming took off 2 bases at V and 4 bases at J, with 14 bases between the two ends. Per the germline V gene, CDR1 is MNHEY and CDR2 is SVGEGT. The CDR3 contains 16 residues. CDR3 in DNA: TGTGCCAGCAGTTACGGTGGGGCAGGACTTAATGAAAAACTGTTTTTT. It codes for CASSYGGAGLNEKLFF.